What follows are 8 T cell receptor beta chains derived from one specimen sequenced in a study of graft-versus-host responses after intestinal transplantation. Here immunoSEQ multiplex PCR was the method, and the copy in TCRdb shows in-frame clones only, minus some. Of roughly 96,000 clones in the sample, roughly 91% were seen once. No antigen has been identified for these receptors. This sample comprised unstimulated CD8+ T cells sorted from spleen or lymph node cells, obtained before intestinal transplant. These receptors were taken from a human donor who received an intestinal transplant.

The rearrangement uses TRBV5-1 and TRBJ2-7; D is uncertain. Germline V CDR1 and CDR2: SGHRS, YFSETQ. The CDR3 runs to 13 residues. Trimming took 0 bases from V and 1 from J, leaving 5 bases between them. The CDR3 protein is CASSLVQSYEQYF. The CDR3 DNA follows: TGCGCCAGCAGCTTGGTACAGTCCTACGAGCAGTACTTC.

CDR3 bases: TGTGCCAGCGGAAAAGAGGGGGAAATCTACGAGCAGTACTTC. Its protein is CASGKEGEIYEQYF. V usage is TRBV7-8 and J usage is TRBJ2-7, with a tentative D call TRBD1 (6 bases). The germline V and J ends were trimmed by 8 bases and 3 bases, with 17 bases remaining between them. In germline, CDR1 is SGHVS, CDR2 FQNEAQ. There are 14 residues in the CDR3.

In its sample, this clone was seen once. The same CDR3 also results from other DNA sequences found in this sample. This chain joins TRBV19 and TRBJ2-3; D is uncertain. Between the trimmed V and J ends, which lost 1 base and 0 bases, there was a span of 5 bases. Looked up from germline, CDR1 is LNHDA and CDR2 is SQIVND (reference sequence). The CDR3 is 14 amino acids. The CDR3 DNA sequence: TGTGCCAGTAGTATAGGCGGTAGCACAGATACGCAGTATTTT. Its translation: CASSIGGSTDTQYF.

The chain has TRBV15 and TRBJ2-3, with 7 positions matching TRBD1. V lost 3 bases, J lost 0 bases, and 3 bases stayed unmatched. Germline CDR1 is LNHNV and CDR2 is YYDKDF (reference sequence). This CDR3 region has 15 residues. In DNA, the CDR3 is TGTGCCACCAGCAGCCCGGGACAGAGCACAGATACGCAGTATTTT. Its protein is CATSSPGQSTDTQYF.

The sample holds one count of this clone. CDR3 DNA sequence: TGCGCCAGCAGCTTTACAGGGTCCTCCTACGAGCAGTACTTC. Protein sequence: CASSFTGSSYEQYF. This chain connects TRBV5-1 to TRBJ2-7; tentatively, D is TRBD1 (6 bases). In germline, CDR1 is SGHRS, CDR2 YFSETQ. The V end was cut by 2 bases, the J end by 0 bases, with 9 bases between. The CDR3 is made up of 14 amino acids.

The rearrangement uses TRBV7-9 and TRBJ1-1, with unresolved D. Germline CDR1 reads SEHNR; CDR2 reads FQNEAQ (reference sequence). V was cut by 1 base and J by 1 base, with 4 bases left in between. This CDR3 contains 13 residues. The CDR3 DNA is TGTGCCAGCAGCTTAGGAGCGAACACTGAAGCTTTCTTT. As protein: CASSLGANTEAFF.

The chain combines TRBV5-6 with TRBJ2-7; D is perhaps TRBD1 (7 bases). The germline V gene has CDR1 SGHDT and CDR2 YYEEEE. Between the trimmed V and J ends, which lost 0 bases and 4 bases, there was a span of 17 bases. This CDR3 is 16 amino acids long. In nucleotides, the CDR3 is TGTGCCAGCAGCTTGGCCGGAGGCAGGGGGGAGTACGAGCAGTACTTC. This gives the protein CASSLAGGRGEYEQYF.

This chain joins TRBV6-1 and TRBJ2-5; 11 bases are a match to TRBD1. The J call may be incorrect, as the DNA end agrees better with TRBJ2-7. CDR1 MNHNS and CDR2 SASEGT come from the germline V gene. This CDR3 is 15 amino acids long. CDR3 protein: CASRAGTGGFDEQYF. The DNA for the CDR3 is TGTGCCAGCAGGGCCGGGACAGGGGGTTTCGACGAGCAGTACTTC.